This T cell receptor (beta chain) emerged from a study of naive and memory T cell subsets. Concerning this clonotype: What it recognizes is unknown.

Notes on the study in general: Possibly reflecting memory cells re-expressing CD45RA, a few larger clonotypes occurred in naive repertoires, especially CD8. Diversity fell and Gini index rose from naive through CM, EM, EMRA. Expression changes during T cell differentiation may affect RNA-based TCR counts.

Two oligonucleotides, mixed equimolar, formed the beta constant-region primer covering TRBC1 and TRBC2. Ligated cDNA was amplified by four rounds of PCR with nested alpha and beta constant-region primers and SP2. The cDNA 3' end received a ligated single-stranded oligonucleotide carrying the SP2 primer and a 12-nucleotide UMI. Using its own MiXCR run on the UMI-ligation and nested PCR reads, TCRdb lists one record per CDR3 protein. This sample has approximately 140,000 distinct CDR3 sequences, with about 20% found just once. The sequenced sample consisted of naive CD8+ T cells from blood. The receptor was derived from a human donor in good health.

The CDR3 DNA sequence: TGTGCCAGCAGCCAGGTGAGCTCCTACAATGAGCAGTTCTTC. Its translation: CASSQVSSYNEQFF. The V and J genes are TRBV9 and TRBJ2-1; unclear D gene. Germline CDR1 and CDR2: SGDLS and YYNGEE. This CDR3 contains 14 residues. Trimming took 4 bases from V and 0 from J, leaving 8 bases between them.